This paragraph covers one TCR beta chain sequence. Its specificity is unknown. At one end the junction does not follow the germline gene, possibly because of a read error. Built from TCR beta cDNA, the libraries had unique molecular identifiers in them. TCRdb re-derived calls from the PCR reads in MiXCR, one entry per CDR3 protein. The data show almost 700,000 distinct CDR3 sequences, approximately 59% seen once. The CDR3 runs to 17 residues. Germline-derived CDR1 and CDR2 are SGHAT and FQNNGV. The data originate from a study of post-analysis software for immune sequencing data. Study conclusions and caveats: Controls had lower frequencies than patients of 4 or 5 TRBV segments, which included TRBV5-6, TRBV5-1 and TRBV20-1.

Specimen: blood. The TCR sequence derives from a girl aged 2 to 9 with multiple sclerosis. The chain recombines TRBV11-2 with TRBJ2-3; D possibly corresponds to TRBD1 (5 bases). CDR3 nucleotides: TGTGCCAGTAGCTCCCTACTGGGGCAGGCTAGCACAGATACGCAGTATTTT. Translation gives CASSSLLGQASTDTQYF.